Following are 2 T cell receptor beta chains from one sample sequenced in a study of tumor-infiltrating lymphocytes in primary liver carcinoma. RNA isolated from unsorted whole blood supplied the blood RNA, with germline DNA also extracted. Production of TCR beta cDNA used around 500 ng total RNA together with a constant-region primer. ARM-PCR was slightly modified, and three nested multiplex PCR rounds with it gave rise to the TCR beta libraries. A C-beta reverse primer was combined with TRBV1-TRBV30 forward primers in the first two PCR rounds, and each round had about 10 cycles. Using its own MiXCR run on the multiplex PCR reads, TCRdb lists one record per CDR3 protein. The sample has approximately 330,000 distinct CDR3 sequences, 65% seen once. The material sequenced was peripheral blood. Receptors originate from a man in his forties with primary liver carcinoma and hepatitis B virus infection.

The chain couples TRBV11-2 to TRBJ1-2; D is unresolved. The CDR3 is made up of 14 amino acids. CDR1 and CDR2 (germline): SGHAT, FQNNGV. V was pared by 4 bases and J by 10 bases, with 19 bases between. The CDR3 sequence: CASSSPRPLDDYTF. The CDR3 nucleotides read TGTGCCAGCAGCTCTCCCCGGCCTTTAGATGACTACACCTTC.

Only a few counts were recorded for this clonotype. It may be a read error: a sequence one base away is much more abundant. The V gene is TRBV12-3 or TRBV12-4, the J gene TRBJ2-5; TRBD1 agrees at 7 bases. The CDR3 is made up of 11 amino acids. The CDR3 nucleotides are TGTGCCAGCAGGGGACAGAGGACCCGGTACTTC. It specifies CASRGQRTRYF.